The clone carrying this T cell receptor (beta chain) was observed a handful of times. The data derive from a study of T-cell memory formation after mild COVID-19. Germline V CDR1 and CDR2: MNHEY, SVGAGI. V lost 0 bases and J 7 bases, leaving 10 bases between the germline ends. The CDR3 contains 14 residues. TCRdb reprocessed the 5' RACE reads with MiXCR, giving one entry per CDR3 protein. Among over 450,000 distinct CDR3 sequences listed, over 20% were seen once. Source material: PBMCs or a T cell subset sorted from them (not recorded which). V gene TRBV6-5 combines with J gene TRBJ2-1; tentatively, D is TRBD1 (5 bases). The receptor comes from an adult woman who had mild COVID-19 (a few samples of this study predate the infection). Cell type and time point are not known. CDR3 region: CASSYSGQGNEQFF. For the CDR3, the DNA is TGTGCCAGCAGTTACTCGGGGCAGGGTAATGAGCAGTTCTTC.